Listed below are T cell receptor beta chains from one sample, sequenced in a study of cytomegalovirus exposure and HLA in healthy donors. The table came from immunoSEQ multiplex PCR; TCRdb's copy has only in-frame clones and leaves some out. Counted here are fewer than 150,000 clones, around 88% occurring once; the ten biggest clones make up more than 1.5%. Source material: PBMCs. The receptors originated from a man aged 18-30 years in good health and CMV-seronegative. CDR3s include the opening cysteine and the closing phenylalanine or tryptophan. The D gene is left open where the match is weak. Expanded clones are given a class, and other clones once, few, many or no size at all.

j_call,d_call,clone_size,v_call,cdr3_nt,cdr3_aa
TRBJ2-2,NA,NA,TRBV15,TGTGCCACCAGCAGAGAGACTTGGGTTCCCGGGGAGCTGTTTTTT,CATSRETWVPGELFF
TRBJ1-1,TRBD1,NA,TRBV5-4,TGTGCCAGCAGCTTGGCTTTGGGACAGGGTAACACTGAAGCTTTCTTT,CASSLALGQGNTEAFF
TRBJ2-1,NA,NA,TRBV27,TGTGCCAGCAGTTCGCCGATCGGTGAGCAGTTCTTC,CASSSPIGEQFF
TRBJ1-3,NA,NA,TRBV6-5,TGTGCCAGCAGTTACTCGGGCCGGGACTCTGGAAACACCATATATTTT,CASSYSGRDSGNTIYF
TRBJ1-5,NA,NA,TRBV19,TGTGCCAGTAGTTTCCGGGATAGCAATCAGCCCCAGCATTTT,CASSFRDSNQPQHF
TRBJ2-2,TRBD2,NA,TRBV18,TGTGCCAGCTCATCCATAGCGGGGGACACCGGGGAGCTGTTTTTT,CASSSIAGDTGELFF
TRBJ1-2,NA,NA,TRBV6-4,TGTGCCAGCAGTGACACGAGACCCACAGCTAACTATGGCTACACCTTC,CASSDTRPTANYGYTF
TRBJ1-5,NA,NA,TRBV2,TGTGCCAGCAGCGTACAGGGAGGGAATCAGCCCCAGCATTTT,CASSVQGGNQPQHF
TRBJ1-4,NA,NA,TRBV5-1,TGCGCCAGCAGCCTCGACACACCGGCAACTAATGAAAAACTGTTTTTT,CASSLDTPATNEKLFF
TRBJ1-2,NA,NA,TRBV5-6,TGTGCCAGCAGCTTGGCGGCGGGGGCGGCCGGCTACACCTTC,CASSLAAGAAGYTF
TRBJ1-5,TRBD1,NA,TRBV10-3,TGTGCCATCTCGACAGGGGATCAGCCCCAGCATTTT,CAISTGDQPQHF
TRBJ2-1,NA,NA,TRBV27,TGTGCCAGCAGCACAAGGGCGGGGAATAACAATGAGCAGTTCTTC,CASSTRAGNNNEQFF
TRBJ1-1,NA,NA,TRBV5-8,TGTGCCAGCAGCTTGGCCCCAGGGGCTGAAGCTTTCTTT,CASSLAPGAEAFF
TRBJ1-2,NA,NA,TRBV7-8,TGTGCCAGCAGCTTAGGCAGGAGAGGGACTAACTATGGCTACACCTTC,CASSLGRRGTNYGYTF
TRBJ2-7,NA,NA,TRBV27,TGTGCCAGAGGGGCGGGCGGGGCTACCTACGAGCAGTACTTC,CARGAGGATYEQYF
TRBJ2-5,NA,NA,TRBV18,TGTGCCAGCTCACCCCACCCGCGGGTTTCAGAGACCCAGTACTTC,CASSPHPRVSETQYF
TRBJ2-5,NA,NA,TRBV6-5,TGTGCCAGCAGTTACCCCCGGGGTACCACCGGGGAGACCCAGTACTTC,CASSYPRGTTGETQYF
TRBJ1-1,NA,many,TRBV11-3,TGTGCCAGCAGCTTAGCCGGACTCGTTGGGAACACTGAAGCTTTCTTT,CASSLAGLVGNTEAFF
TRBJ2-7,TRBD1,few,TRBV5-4,TGTGCCAGCAGCTTCGGGACAGGGGGTTACGAGCAGTACTTC,CASSFGTGGYEQYF
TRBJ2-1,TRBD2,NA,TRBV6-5,TGTGCCAGCAGCGAACTAGCGGGGTCCTACAATGAGCAGTTCTTC,CASSELAGSYNEQFF
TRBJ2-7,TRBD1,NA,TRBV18,TGTGCCAGCTCTTACGGACAGGGGATTTACGAGCAGTACTTC,CASSYGQGIYEQYF
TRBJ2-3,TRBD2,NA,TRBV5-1,TGCGCCAGCAGCCCGGAACTAGCGTCAAGCACAGATACGCAGTATTTT,CASSPELASSTDTQYF
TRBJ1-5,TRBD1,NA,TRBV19,TGTGCCAGTACCAGAGACAGGGTGGTAGAGCAGCCCCAGCATTTT,CASTRDRVVEQPQHF
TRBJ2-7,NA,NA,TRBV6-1,TGTGCCAGCAGCCGTCAGGGTGTCAACGAGCAGTACTTC,CASSRQGVNEQYF